These T cell receptor beta chains were read from a single sample in a study of cytomegalovirus exposure and HLA in healthy donors. Profiling relied on immunoSEQ multiplex PCR, and the TCRdb table lists in-frame clones only, not all of them. The table shows 55,000 to 85,000 clones, with approximately 75% occurring only once. The sequenced sample was PBMCs. The receptors come from a woman in her thirties or forties in good health and CMV-seropositive. Both conserved end residues are part of each CDR3. The D gene is left open where the match is weak. Some rows have no size entry. The others give once, few or many, or a class for an expanded clone.

D gene,CDR3 length,V gene,clone size,J gene,CDR3 DNA,CDR3 protein
.,14,TRBV10-3,few,TRBJ1-6,TGTGCCATCAGTGGATGGGAGGGTAATTCACCCCTCCACTTT,CAISGWEGNSPLHF
TRBD1,16,TRBV2,.,TRBJ1-6,TGTGCCAGCAGTCGACAGGGCCCGGGGTTACGCTCACCCCTCCACTTT,CASSRQGPGLRSPLHF
TRBD1,16,TRBV12-5,once,TRBJ1-3,TGTGCTAGTGGTCCTCGGACAGGGTCAAAAGGAAACACCATATATTTT,CASGPRTGSKGNTIYF
.,17,TRBV7-6,.,TRBJ2-5,TGTGCCAGCAGCGCCCAACCTCTCCTCCAGGGGCCCCAGACCCAGTACTTC,CASSAQPLLQGPQTQYF
.,13,TRBV6-4,.,TRBJ1-2,TGTGCCAGCAGTGAGGACAATAACTATGGCTACACCTTC,CASSEDNNYGYTF
TRBD1,15,TRBV6-1,many,TRBJ1-5,TGTGCCAGCAGCGGGACAGGGGACGGCAATCAGCCCCAGCATTTT,CASSGTGDGNQPQHF
.,13,TRBV2,.,TRBJ1-5,TGTGCCAGCAGTTCCGGGGTACAAAGGCCCCAGCATTTT,CASSSGVQRPQHF
TRBD2,16,TRBV5-1,.,TRBJ2-3,TGCGCCAGCAGCCTCGGACTAGCGGGGAGCACAGATACGCAGTATTTT,CASSLGLAGSTDTQYF
TRBD1,14,TRBV10-2,.,TRBJ1-6,TGCGCCAGCAGTTGGACAGGGGTCTCTTCACCCCTCCACTTT,CASSWTGVSSPLHF
TRBD1,11,TRBV29-1,.,TRBJ1-2,TGCAGCGGGCGGACAGGGTTCGGCTACACCTTC,CSGRTGFGYTF
TRBD1,15,TRBV4-2,.,TRBJ1-1,TGTGCCAGCAGCCAAGATGCCGGTTACAGGGGTGAAGCTTTCTTT,CASSQDAGYRGEAFF
TRBD2,15,TRBV30,.,TRBJ2-3,TGTGCCCTCAGGAGTAGCGGGGGACCTCAGGATACGCAGTATTTT,CALRSSGGPQDTQYF
.,16,TRBV7-2,.,TRBJ1-4,TGTGCCAGCAGTGAGCCCAAGGGGGAAGGAGGAGAAAAACTGTTTTTT,CASSEPKGEGGEKLFF
.,13,TRBV7-9,.,TRBJ1-1,TGTGCCAGCAGCTTGACCAGGGACACTGAAGCTTTCTTT,CASSLTRDTEAFF
.,12,TRBV5-6,.,TRBJ1-2,TGTGCCAGCAGCCCCGCGAGCTATGGCTACACCTTC,CASSPASYGYTF
.,13,TRBV7-2,.,TRBJ2-1,TGTGCCAGCAGCCACCCGCCTAATCATGAGCAGTTCTTC,CASSHPPNHEQFF
TRBD1,17,TRBV15,once,TRBJ1-2,TGTGCCACCAGCAGAGATGCCCTAACAGGGGTGGGGTATGGCTACACCTTC,CATSRDALTGVGYGYTF
TRBD1,18,TRBV19,.,TRBJ1-2,TGTGCCAGTAGTATTATTCGGGGCGAATCGACAGGGTCTATTGGCTACACCTTC,CASSIIRGESTGSIGYTF
.,14,TRBV30,.,TRBJ1-6,TGTGCCTGGACCGGACAGCTTACGGAATCACCCCTCCACTTT,CAWTGQLTESPLHF
TRBD2,17,TRBV4-2,.,TRBJ2-2,TGTGCCAGCAGCCAAAATCCTCCTGTCGGGGGGACCGGGGAGCTGTTTTTT,CASSQNPPVGGTGELFF
.,17,TRBV27,once,TRBJ1-6,TGTGCCAGCAGTTTCCTCGGAGGCAGCTCCTATAATTCACCCCTCCACTTT,CASSFLGGSSYNSPLHF
.,14,TRBV9,.,TRBJ2-3,TGTGCCAGCAGCGTTTCCAGGGGGGCAGATACGCAGTATTTT,CASSVSRGADTQYF
.,14,TRBV2,.,TRBJ2-3,TGTGCCTCCAGCAGGCGCACCCCCGCAGATACGCAGTATTTT,CASSRRTPADTQYF
.,15,TRBV19,.,TRBJ2-3,TGTGCCAGTAGCTCCACGGGGGGCGACACAGATACGCAGTATTTT,CASSSTGGDTDTQYF
.,14,TRBV11-3,.,TRBJ1-1,TGTGCCAGCAGCTTAGGTTTTGGGAGGACACAAGCTTTCTTT,CASSLGFGRTQAFF
TRBD1,13,TRBV2,.,TRBJ1-2,TGTGCCAGCAGGGACAGGGTCGGCTATGGCTACACCTTC,CASRDRVGYGYTF
.,16,TRBV25-1,.,TRBJ2-1,TGTGCCAGCAGTGAATATGGGGGGGGCAGTGGGGATGAGCAGTTCTTC,CASSEYGGGSGDEQFF
.,14,TRBV5-5,few,TRBJ1-5,TGTGCCAGCAGCCAGGGATATAGCAATCAGCCCCAGCATTTT,CASSQGYSNQPQHF
.,12,TRBV5-6,.,TRBJ1-2,TGTGCCAGCGGCAGGTCACAGGGCGGCTACACCTTC,CASGRSQGGYTF